The rows below give T cell receptor beta chains drawn from one sample of a study of blood T cell repertoires in COVID-19. TCRdb keeps only in-frame clones here, not all; method: immunoSEQ multiplex PCR. The data show 200,000 to 250,000 clones, 83% seen once. The sequencing input was peripheral blood. Every receptor here comes from a woman in her 30s with COVID-19, enrolled during active disease. CDR3s include the opening cysteine and the closing phenylalanine or tryptophan. The D gene is left open where the match is weak. Some rows have no size entry. The others give once, few or many, or a class for an expanded clone.

TRBD1,TRBJ1-2,TRBV5-6,NA,CASSSPGQPYGYTF,TGTGCCAGCAGCTCCCCGGGACAGCCCTATGGCTACACCTTC
TRBD1,TRBJ2-5,TRBV11-3,NA,CASSLETGGDETQYF,TGTGCCAGCAGCTTAGAAACAGGGGGCGATGAGACCCAGTACTTC
TRBD2,TRBJ2-7,TRBV13,NA,CASSATSGGVYEQYF,TGTGCCAGCAGTGCTACTAGCGGGGGGGTCTACGAGCAGTACTTC
NA,TRBJ1-6,TRBV27,NA,CASSSRTANSPLHF,TGTGCCAGCAGTTCAAGGACAGCTAATTCACCCCTCCACTTT
NA,TRBJ1-1,TRBV11-2,few,CASTQVRTEAFF,TGTGCCAGCACCCAGGTACGCACTGAAGCTTTCTTT
NA,TRBJ2-1,TRBV18,NA,CASSPGLSRTRGFYNEQFF,TGTGCCAGCTCACCAGGACTTTCCAGGACTAGGGGGTTCTACAATGAGCAGTTCTTC
NA,TRBJ1-1,TRBV12-3/TRBV12-4,NA,CASSFNQAEAFF,TGTGCCAGCAGTTTCAATCAGGCTGAAGCTTTCTTT
TRBD2,TRBJ2-7,TRBV11-2,NA,CASSLELAGRSYEQYF,TGTGCCAGCAGCTTAGAGTTAGCGGGTCGCTCCTACGAGCAGTACTTC
TRBD1,TRBJ1-4,TRBV4-3,NA,CASSQSNWDSNEKLFF,TGCGCCAGCAGCCAATCCAACTGGGACAGTAATGAAAAACTGTTTTTT
NA,TRBJ1-3,TRBV9,NA,CASSVAFYGEISGNTIYF,TGTGCCAGCAGCGTAGCTTTCTACGGGGAAATCTCTGGAAACACCATATATTTT
TRBD2,TRBJ2-1,TRBV9,NA,CASSVVAGGLRFF,TGTGCCAGCAGCGTAGTAGCGGGCGGGCTTCGGTTCTTC
NA,TRBJ2-3,TRBV7-9,NA,CASSPTPRGTDTQYF,TGTGCCAGCAGCCCTACTCCCCGGGGCACAGATACGCAGTATTTT
NA,TRBJ1-1,TRBV5-5,many,CASSLVGATEAFF,TGTGCCAGCAGCTTGGTTGGAGCAACTGAAGCTTTCTTT
TRBD1,TRBJ1-1,TRBV6-5,NA,CASRAGTGVTEAFF,TGTGCCAGCAGGGCCGGGACAGGGGTCACTGAAGCTTTCTTT
NA,TRBJ2-7,TRBV28,NA,CASSFSLLASQGREQYF,TGTGCCAGCAGTTTTAGTTTACTAGCTTCCCAGGGACGCGAGCAGTACTTC
NA,TRBJ1-4,TRBV9,few,CASSVGGMDEKLFF,TGTGCCAGCAGCGTAGGAGGGATGGATGAAAAACTGTTTTTT
TRBD1,TRBJ1-2,TRBV7-2,NA,CASSSGQRYGYTF,TGTGCCAGCAGCTCGGGACAGCGCTATGGCTACACCTTC
TRBD1,TRBJ2-3,TRBV4-1,NA,CASSQDRGQGRIDTQYF,TGCGCCAGCAGCCAAGACCGGGGACAGGGGAGAATAGATACGCAGTATTTT
TRBD2,TRBJ2-3,TRBV7-2,NA,CASSPGLAEHTQYF,TGTGCCAGCAGCCCGGGACTAGCGGAGCATACGCAGTATTTT
TRBD1,TRBJ1-2,TRBV11-1,NA,CASSPMGTVTYGYTF,TGTGCCAGCAGCCCAATGGGGACAGTCACCTATGGCTACACCTTC
TRBD2,TRBJ2-7,TRBV7-9,NA,CASGPLAGGSYEQYF,TGTGCCAGCGGCCCACTAGCGGGGGGCTCCTACGAGCAGTACTTC
NA,TRBJ1-5,TRBV18,NA,CASSPGGFNQPQHF,TGTGCCAGCTCACCCGGGGGATTCAATCAGCCCCAGCATTTT
NA,TRBJ2-7,TRBV7-9,NA,CASSLAETASYEQYF,TGTGCCAGCAGCTTAGCGGAGACAGCCAGCTACGAGCAGTACTTC
NA,TRBJ2-7,TRBV28,few,CASLNPSSGFYEQYF,TGTGCCAGCCTAAACCCGTCGTCGGGGTTCTACGAGCAGTACTTC
NA,TRBJ2-6,TRBV2,NA,CASRSGTPGANVLTF,TGTGCCAGCAGGTCCGGGACTCCCGGGGCCAACGTCCTGACTTTC
TRBD1,TRBJ1-2,TRBV3-1/TRBV3-2,NA,CASRPLGTANYGYTF,TGTGCCAGCAGGCCCCTCGGGACAGCTAACTATGGCTACACCTTC
NA,TRBJ2-6,TRBV5-8,once,CASSLGAIGANVLTF,TGTGCCAGCAGCTTAGGAGCGATTGGGGCCAACGTCCTGACTTTC
TRBD2,TRBJ2-2,TRBV6-6,NA,CASSHKGLAGGPSGELFF,TGTGCCAGCAGTCACAAAGGACTAGCGGGGGGGCCCAGCGGGGAGCTGTTTTTT
NA,TRBJ2-7,TRBV12-3/TRBV12-4,once,CASSLGGLYEQYF,TGTGCCAGCAGTTTGGGGGGACTTTACGAGCAGTACTTC
NA,TRBJ2-7,TRBV6-5,once,CASRASGPTYEQYF,TGTGCCAGCAGGGCGAGCGGGCCAACCTACGAGCAGTACTTC
TRBD2,TRBJ2-1,TRBV11-1,many,CASSLGGLGDYNEQFF,TGTGCCAGCAGCTTAGGTGGACTAGGCGATTACAATGAGCAGTTCTTC
NA,TRBJ2-7,TRBV7-2,NA,CASSLELDLWQYF,TGTGCCAGCAGCTTAGAACTAGATCTCTGGCAGTACTTC
NA,TRBJ1-1,TRBV6-2/TRBV6-3,few,CASSTLAGRGTEAFF,TGTGCCAGCAGTACCCTGGCTGGGAGAGGCACTGAAGCTTTCTTT
TRBD1,TRBJ2-7,TRBV29-1,NA,CSVGTGVYEQYF,TGCAGCGTGGGGACAGGGGTATACGAGCAGTACTTC
TRBD1,TRBJ1-2,TRBV28,once,CASSPGQGRLLYGYTF,TGTGCCAGCAGTCCGGGACAGGGGCGCCTTCTCTATGGCTACACCTTC
NA,TRBJ2-7,TRBV18,NA,CATSGSRSSYEQYF,TGTGCCACCTCTGGGAGTCGAAGCTCCTACGAGCAGTACTTC
NA,TRBJ1-3,TRBV7-9,NA,CASEERISGNTIYF,TGTGCCAGCGAGGAACGGATCTCTGGAAACACCATATATTTT